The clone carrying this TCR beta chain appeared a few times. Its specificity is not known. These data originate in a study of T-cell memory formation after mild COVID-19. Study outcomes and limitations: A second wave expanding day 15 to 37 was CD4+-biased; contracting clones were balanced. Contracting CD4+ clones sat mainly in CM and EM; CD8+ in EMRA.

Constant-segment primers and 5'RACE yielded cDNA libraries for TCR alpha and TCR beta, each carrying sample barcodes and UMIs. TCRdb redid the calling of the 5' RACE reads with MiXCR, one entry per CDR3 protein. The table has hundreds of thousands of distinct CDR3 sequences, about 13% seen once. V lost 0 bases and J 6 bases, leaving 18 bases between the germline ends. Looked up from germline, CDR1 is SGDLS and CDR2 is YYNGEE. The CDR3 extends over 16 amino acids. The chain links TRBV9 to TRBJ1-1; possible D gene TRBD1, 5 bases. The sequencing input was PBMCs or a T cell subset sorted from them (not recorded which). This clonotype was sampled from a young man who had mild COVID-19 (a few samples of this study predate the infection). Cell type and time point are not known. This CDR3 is CASSVGLGDHGAEAFF. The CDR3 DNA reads TGTGCCAGCAGCGTAGGCCTTGGGGACCATGGGGCTGAAGCTTTCTTT.